This T cell receptor beta chain was profiled in a study of blood T cell repertoires in COVID-19. Losses at the gene ends were 5 bases for V and 0 bases for J; bases not matched to a gene: 14. The length of the CDR3 is 19 residues. Per the germline V gene, CDR1 is SGHDT and CDR2 is YYEEEE. Libraries were prepared by immunoSEQ multiplex PCR; TCRdb keeps only in-frame clonotypes and omits some of them. The sample yields 180,000 or so clones, more than 75% seen once. The clonotype originates from a man between 18 and 35 years old with active or convalescent COVID-19. Sequenced: peripheral blood. The chain joins TRBV5-6 to TRBJ2-7, with TRBD2 matching 13 bases. CDR3 DNA: TGTGCCAGCAGGCGGGGACTAGCGGGACTCACCCCGAGCTCCTACGAGCAGTACTTC. Residues: CASRRGLAGLTPSSYEQYF.